This T cell receptor beta chain was recorded in a study of graft-versus-host responses after intestinal transplantation. CDR3 length equals 14 residues. Between the trimmed V and J ends, which lost 3 bases and 10 bases, there was a span of 13 bases. Germline lookup yields CDR1 SNHLY and CDR2 FYNNEI. Points on this clone: As yet, its antigen is unknown.

Assay: immunoSEQ multiplex PCR; the TCRdb copy retains only in-frame clones and omits some. Of approximately 100,000 clones listed, about nine tenths are singletons. The rearrangement uses TRBV2 and TRBJ1-6; D unresolved. Sequencing was performed on unstimulated CD4+ T cells sorted from spleen or lymph node cells, taken before intestinal transplant. The sequence came from a human donor who received an intestinal transplant. The CDR3 bases are TGTGCCAGCAGTGAGGGTGGGCCGGGGTCACCCCTCCACTTT. It encodes CASSEGGPGSPLHF.